Included here is one TCR beta chain sequence, with context. This clonotype has only a few counts. Its specific antigen is unknown. No quality values exist for individual bases; no much larger clone is one base distant. This sample stems from a study of blood T cells in healthy people across ages (dated by TCRdb to between 2015 and 2016). Describing the broader study: Template switching captured roughly one uniquely barcoded TCR beta cDNA molecule per two T cells in model experiments. Using deep sequencing normalized with unique cDNA molecular identifiers, the study measured how TCR beta repertoire diversity changes with age. The donors were split into four age groups: young (average around 15 years), middle-aged (nearly 40), aged (about 56) and long-lived (approximately 80). To avoid experimental bias, donors of different ages were distributed randomly across sequencing lanes. Two additional independent replicas of 1 million unique cDNA reads from the same blood draw were analyzed for two donors (one aged 18 to 30 and one aged 80 or older). The study at large found these results: Because profiling used bulk unsorted PBMCs, naive and antigen-experienced compartments could not be compared conclusively. Because donor CMV infection status was unknown, age-related changes in expanded clonotypes were potentially confounded. The percentage of naive T cells measured by flow cytometry correlated strongly with observed TCR beta diversity. Compared with the aged group, more naive CD4+ T cells, fewer expanded clones and increased TCR diversity were shown by the long-lived group, suggesting age selection. Total diversity estimates from one million sequenced T cells were considered lower bounds and underestimates. As age increased, observed TCR beta diversity per million T cells dropped in a roughly linear way, and a significant reduction was already evident by age roughly 40.

The 39 donors, aged about 6 to 100 years, were systemically healthy Caucasian individuals from Russia. Each donor gave 8 to 10 milliliters of peripheral blood, collected into EDTA-treated Vacutainer tubes. Ficoll-Paque density-gradient centrifugation was used to isolate PBMCs, with at least 7 million per sample. Trizol reagent was used to extract total RNA from PBMCs, with at least 5.5 micrograms per sample. The percentages of naive CD45RAhigh/CD27high T cells were determined by flow cytometry on a PBMC aliquot from every donor. Library prep was done by 5' RACE. The sequencer listed for this sample is Illumina HiSeq 2500. A second PCR of about 6 to 12 cycles was run with a J-beta primer mix and a sample-barcoded 5' primer. Each TCR beta cDNA molecule received a unique molecular identifier from a template-switch 5' adaptor carrying 12 random nucleotides. At least 3 million CDR3-containing paired-end reads were obtained from each sample. The Mint cDNA synthesis kit, primed by a TRBC-specific oligonucleotide, was used to synthesize first-strand cDNA from all RNA. Following uracil-DNA glycosylase treatment, all cDNA underwent a first 18-cycle PCR with the universal primers M1SS and BC2_uni_R. The original pipeline was this. For normalization, 1 million high-quality reads were randomly selected from each sample, with every read carrying a distinct molecular identifier. Reads with shared molecular identifiers were discarded instead of being binned into consensus sequences. MiTCR, run with a Q25 quality threshold and the strictest error-elimination algorithm, handled CDR3 identification, clonotype clustering and error correction. Lower-bound total TCR beta diversity was estimated with a nonparametric unseen species model using Euler transformation. TCRdb trimmed public reads at Q25 via fastp, called clones via MiXCR and kept in-frame beta chains. Every distinct CDR3 protein forms one entry, paired with its most common genes and DNA. Here the V and J calls rest on TCRdb's processing, not on the authors' analysis. The sample table shows some 550,000 distinct CDR3 sequences, and more than 45% are seen once. In total, the top ten clones hold 20% to 25% of the sample.

For this chain, trimming is 7 bases at the V end and 6 bases at the J end, and the number of junction bases without a gene match is 7. The cysteine opens and the phenylalanine closes a CDR3 of 14 amino acids. Just CDR3 DNA is preserved here, 42 bases in frame from base 1. Reading the germline V gene gives CDR1 SGDLS and CDR2 YYNGEE. The sequence was obtained from a man older than 75 in good health. The sample was blood. The rearranged segments are TRBV9 and TRBJ2-1; 10 junctional bases match TRBD2. The CDR3 amino acid sequence is: CASGGTSAFNEQFF. The bases read TGTGCCAGCGGCGGGACTAGCGCGTTCAATGAGCAGTTCTTC.